This T cell receptor beta chain is from a study of response to subunit inactivated influenza vaccine. General study results and limits: The authors put forward the suggestion that each seasonal influenza vaccination may bring in only a limited number of new T cells.

Of note for this clonotype: What it binds is unknown.

MiXCR, applied by TCRdb to the RT-PCR reads, yields one record per CDR3 protein. The sample contains roughly 500,000 distinct CDR3 sequences, approximately 15% of which appear only once. The CDR3 is 14 residues long. Germline CDR1 DFQATT, CDR2 SNEGSKA (reference sequence). V lost 1 base, J lost 6 bases, and 14 bases lay in between. This clonotype was sampled from a man between 50 and 69 years old who received an inactivated influenza vaccine. The specimen was CD4+ T cells sorted from PBMCs, collected less than 25 months after vaccination. The chain uses TRBV20-1 and TRBJ2-3; D call uncertain. The CDR3 nucleotides read TGCAGTGCTAGAGTTACGACCGGTACCGATACGCAGTATTTT. Its protein is CSARVTTGTDTQYF.